Reported below is one T cell receptor beta chain. Profiled with immunoSEQ multiplex PCR; TCRdb holds only in-frame clones, not every one. Of over 120,000 clones in the sample, around 86% were seen once. V was cut by 4 bases and J by 0 bases, with 13 bases left in between. Germline lookup yields CDR1 LGHDT and CDR2 YNNKEL (reference sequence). CDR3 size: 17 residues. These data originate in a study of blood T cell repertoires in COVID-19. What the recovered Cohort 3 donors had was two negative PCRs, clearance, or symptom resolution. The receptor comes from a man aged 45-65 years who had recovered from COVID-19. The sample comprised PBMCs or T cells enriched from blood (not recorded which). J is TRBJ2-6 and V is TRBV3-1 (or the pseudogene TRBV3-2); no definite D call. CDR3 DNA sequence: TGTGCCAGCAGCCCCTATGGTCGAGACTCTGGGGCCAACGTCCTGACTTTC. This codes for CASSPYGRDSGANVLTF.